This T cell receptor (beta chain) was captured in a study of cytomegalovirus exposure and HLA in healthy donors. Notes on the study in general: According to a later analysis, TCR clusters from the first cohort tended to co-occur in the 100 to 150 validation repertoires. Altogether, about 160 TCR beta chains were recorded as cytomegalovirus-associated. Three chains tied to CMV proved CMV antigen-specific in vitro. According to reports, the classifier identified cytomegalovirus status with high specificity and sensitivity.

The CDR3 totals 14 residues. Per germline, CDR1 MNHNS and CDR2 SASEGT. V gave up 8 bases and J gave up 3 bases, with 14 bases separating them. A remark on this clone: Its antigen remains unknown.

Clones were sequenced by immunoSEQ multiplex PCR, and TCRdb holds only the in-frame ones, with some missing. The sample records about 110,000 clones, about nine tenths being singletons. This chain uses TRBV6-1 with TRBJ2-1, with TRBD2 as a possible D gene (6 bases). The sample consisted of PBMCs. The source is a woman younger than 35 in good health and CMV-seronegative. CDR3 sequence reads: CASSGVYFYNEQFF. As DNA, the CDR3 is TGTGCCAGCTCGGGGGTCTACTTCTACAATGAGCAGTTCTTC.